This TCR beta chain appears in the sequencing data of a study of tissue T cells after allogeneic stem cell transplantation (dated by TCRdb to 2021 to 2024). Turning to the overall study: Using research autopsies of patients with and without GVHD, plus mouse models of GVHD, the study profiled TCR beta repertoires across many tissues. The human arm was a prospective observational study without blinding or randomization.

This clone was observed a handful of times. Its antigen is still unknown. This is a murine receptor, so its gene nomenclature and germline sequences are mouse based. The read terminates 1 residue before the CDR3 end, so the remaining end is supplied by the germline J gene. The CDR1 and CDR2 encoded by the germline V gene (reference sequence) are SNHLY and FYNGKV. Clipping removes 5 bases from V and 3 bases from J, with 3 as the unmatched junction base count. From the cysteine through the phenylalanine, the CDR3 covers 15 amino acids. The DNA shown is the part of the CDR3 that was read: 42 bases, in frame from base 1. The library was prepared using the immunoSEQ multiplex PCR assay. TCRbeta CDR3 sequencing was performed at survey depth by Adaptive Biotechnologies, and CDR3 sequences, V/J genes, productive frequency and template counts were reported. Amplification of TCR beta CDR3 regions was performed from genomic DNA rather than from RNA. The original methods were these. Jensen-Shannon divergence served to quantify pairwise repertoire overlap between tissues, with 0 meaning identical and 1 meaning complete divergence. Tissues were clustered by single-linkage agglomerative hierarchical clustering of pairwise JSD values, and the clustering results were displayed as dendrograms. All patient samples were analyzed with GLIPH2 using simulation_depth 1000, kmer_min_depth 3 and cdr3_length_cutoff 8, and only groups containing more than two unique CDR3s were kept. In a standardized tissue-overlap score, Jaccard GLIPH-group overlap across patients was extrapolated to a standard repertoire size of 1000 clones. Linear mixed-effect models, with tissue as a fixed effect and individual as a random effect, were used to test how diversity related to clinical or experimental variables. As stored in TCRdb, this immuneACCESS dataset retains in-frame rearrangements with V and J assigned. A fraction of the clones does not appear; measured against another copy, unresolved V genes explain less than half of the discrepancy, and the remainder lacks a known reason. From that table come the V and J calls and clone size; the DNA was used to work out D and trimming. Counted in this sample were some 5,700 clones; 35% to 50% of them appeared once. The ten biggest clones cover roughly 14% of the sample.

Summary of the overall study and its limitations: In both patients and mice, only a limited portion of the TCR repertoire detected in tissues was captured by blood and spleen T cells. Within patients, how anatomically similar tissues were was a major factor shaping TCR repertoire composition, regardless of disease or transplant status. The patient cohort was small and varied clinically, and sampling depth was recognized as a limitation. Only a few T cell clones appeared in more than one patient, yet motif-based clustering showed tissue-specific repertoire signatures that were shared between patients. Which tissue TCRs were alloreactive or antigen-specific was not determined in the study, and some clones might have been persisting host cells.

In light of the paper, this sample's time point label describes: mouse harvest day 14 after allogeneic transplant. Each mouse graft, delivered by tail vein injection, combined 10^6 splenic CD5+ T cells with 10^7 T-cell-depleted bone marrow cells. GVHD in mice was modeled with a major MHC-mismatch B6 (H2b) into BALB/c (H2d) model, and tissues were profiled at day 7 or 14. On day 7 or 14 post-transplant, mouse tissues and retro-orbital blood were harvested with separate sterile tools for each animal, and livers were flushed before harvest. Before genomic DNA isolation with the DNeasy Blood & Tissue Kit, mouse tissues were minced with razor blades in buffered saline.

Recombination joined TRBV3 with TRBJ2-1; a stretch of 11 junction bases matches TRBD2. Specimen: gut tissue. This clonotype was obtained from a female BALB/c mouse given C57BL/6 T cells with graft-versus-host disease after an allogeneic hematopoietic cell transplant. CDR3 region: CASSPDWGGYAEQFF. The DNA read from the CDR3 is TGTGCCAGCAGCCCCGACTGGGGGGGCTATGCTGAGCAGTTC.